The present T cell receptor (beta chain) was sequenced within a study of blood T cell repertoires in COVID-19. Looking at the study overall: The United States, Italy and Spain provided the acute and convalescent COVID-19 samples. Nucleic acid was either cDNA or gDNA, and it came from T cells, B-cell-depleted T cells, or PBMCs.

As handled by the study authors: The assay estimated nucleated cells by amplifying reference gene primers. This table comes from immunoSEQ multiplex PCR, and its TCRdb copy is limited to in-frame clones, with some not included. Clone size and V and J calls were adopted from that table, with D and trimming inferred from the DNA. This sample carries around 150,000 clones, 60% to 85% of them seen once, and the ten largest clones take roughly 17%. From germline, CDR1 is MGHDK and CDR2 SYGVNS. The V and J ends lost 8 bases and 0 bases respectively, with 12 bases between them. The CDR3 covers 14 residues. This clone was seen only a few times.

The V and J genes are TRBV25-1 and TRBJ2-3; a weak D match, TRBD1 (5 bases). Sequenced material: peripheral blood. This TCR derives from a man aged 45-65 years with acute or convalescent COVID-19. This chain's CDR3 is CASVSGLSTDTQYF. CDR3 nucleotides: TGTGCCAGCGTATCAGGGTTGAGCACAGATACGCAGTATTTT.